Presented here are 21 T cell receptor beta chains from one specimen sequenced in a study of lymphopenia after photon versus proton radiotherapy. Clones were read by immunoSEQ multiplex PCR, and TCRdb kept only the in-frame ones, dropping some. Of roughly 63,000 clones detected, about 81% appear once; the ten largest clones hold around 2.2%. Sequenced material: peripheral blood, taken from a patient treated with proton-based radiotherapy. Receptors were obtained from a man aged 55 to 70 with pancreatic cancer.

This clone has only one observation. This rearrangement joins TRBV19 to TRBJ2-5; D might be TRBD1 (5 bases). The CDR3 has 13 residues. Trimming removed 1 base at V and 5 bases at J, with 8 bases between. Germline loops: CDR1 LNHDA, CDR2 SQIVND (reference sequence). The CDR3 region has the DNA TGTGCCAGTAGTATAGGCCAGGGCGAGACCCAGTACTTC. The encoded protein is CASSIGQGETQYF.

The chain joins TRBV27 to TRBJ1-3; the D gene is possibly TRBD1 (5 bases). The CDR3 consists of 15 residues. Germline V CDR1 and CDR2: MNHEY, SMNVEV (reference sequence). V was pared by 5 bases and J by 5 bases, with 16 bases between. The CDR3 sequence is CASSPVGGGRNTIYF. In DNA form, the CDR3 reads TGTGCCAGCAGTCCCGTCGGGGGGGGTAGAAACACCATATATTTT.

The V gene is TRBV30, the J gene TRBJ2-5, with 9 bases aligning to TRBD1. Looked up from germline, CDR1 is GTSNPN and CDR2 is SVGIG (reference sequence). This CDR3 contains 18 residues. J was trimmed by 5 bases and V by 0 bases; bases with no gene match: 16. The CDR3 here is CAWSVDRPRTGDFETQYF. For the CDR3, the DNA is TGTGCCTGGAGTGTTGACCGACCGAGGACAGGGGACTTTGAGACCCAGTACTTC.

This sequence joins TRBV28 and TRBJ1-2; 7 bases fit TRBD1. This CDR3 is built from 13 residues. Trimming removed 4 bases from V and 2 bases from J; junction bases left unmatched: 1. Germline V gene data show CDR1 as MDHEN and CDR2 as SYDVKM. CDR3 in DNA: TGTGCCAGCAGTTCGACAGGGAACTATGGCTACACCTTC. Translated: CASSSTGNYGYTF.

The chain combines TRBV29-1 with TRBJ1-1; TRBD1 agrees at 7 bases. Germline loops: CDR1 SQVTM, CDR2 ANQGSEA. After removal of 7 bases from V and 4 bases from J, the junction contained 12 bases not matched to a gene. The CDR3 consists of 14 residues. The CDR3 is CSGQYRGGATEAFF. As DNA, the CDR3 is TGCAGCGGTCAGTACAGGGGAGGGGCCACTGAAGCTTTCTTT.

This chain uses TRBV5-1 with TRBJ2-7, with a possible D match to TRBD1 (6 bases). The CDR3 covers 14 residues. V lost 2 bases and J 5 bases, leaving 14 bases between the germline ends. In germline, CDR1 is SGHRS, CDR2 YFSETQ. CDR3 sequence reads: CASSFLDRFDEQYF. For the CDR3, the DNA is TGCGCCAGCAGCTTCCTTGACAGGTTTGACGAGCAGTACTTC.

This sequence joins TRBV28 and TRBJ1-1; a possible D gene is TRBD1 (5 bases). The V end was cut by 6 bases, the J end by 1 base, with 12 bases between. CDR1 is MDHEN and CDR2 is SYDVKM in the germline V gene. CDR3 length: 14 amino acids. The CDR3 sequence is CASSQRDRNTEAFF. CDR3 in DNA: TGTGCCAGCAGCCAGAGGGACCGGAACACTGAAGCTTTCTTT.

The chain carries TRBV28 and TRBJ1-6; 7 positions match TRBD1. This CDR3 comprises 14 residues. V dropped 3 bases and J dropped 9; count of bases not matched to a gene: 5. Germline V gives CDR1 MDHEN, CDR2 SYDVKM. CDR3 coding DNA: TGTGCCAGCAGTTTGAGGACAGGACGTTCACCCCTCCACTTT. The encoded protein is CASSLRTGRSPLHF.

This rearrangement joins TRBV9 to TRBJ1-1, with D uncertain. V lost 0 bases to trimming and J lost 3 bases, with 6 bases between them. The V gene's germline CDR1 is SGDLS and CDR2 YYNGEE. CDR3 length equals 13 residues. CDR3 DNA: TGTGCCAGCAGCGTAGATGGGGACACTGAAGCTTTCTTT. Translating it yields CASSVDGDTEAFF.

The chain combines TRBV18 with TRBJ2-5; D unclear. Germline lookup yields CDR1 KGHSH and CDR2 LQKENI. V lost 4 bases and J 2 bases, leaving 11 bases between the germline ends. The CDR3 is 14 amino acids. The CDR3 DNA reads TGTGCCAGCTCACAAGAAAAAGGTCAAGAGACCCAGTACTTC. It encodes CASSQEKGQETQYF.

This sequence joins TRBV19 and TRBJ1-2; perhaps TRBD1 as D (6 bases). V lost 4 bases, J lost 8 bases, and 14 bases lay in between. In germline, CDR1 is LNHDA, CDR2 SQIVND (reference sequence). This CDR3 region has 13 residues. In nucleotides, the CDR3 is TGTGCCAGTAGTACCCAACTTCAGGGGGGCTACACCTTC. Its translation: CASSTQLQGGYTF. Drawing the rest from reference TRBV19 and TRBJ1-2, the complete variable domain is DGGITQSPKYLFRKEGQNVTLSCEQNLNHDAMYWYRQDPGQGLRLIYYSQIVNDFQKGDIAEGYSVSREKKESFPLTVTSAQKNPTAFYLCASSTQLQGGYTFGSGTRLTVV.

V usage is TRBV19 and J usage is TRBJ1-1, with D uncertain. The germline V and J ends were trimmed by 7 bases and 6 bases, with 12 bases remaining between them. Germline V gene data show CDR1 as LNHDA and CDR2 as SQIVND (reference sequence). The CDR3 runs 12 residues. CDR3 DNA sequence: TGTGCCAGTAAATTTGGTGCCGCTGAAGCTTTCTTT. It encodes CASKFGAAEAFF.

This clone has only a few counts. The chain employs TRBV5-5 and TRBJ1-2, with D perhaps matching TRBD1 (5 bases). Deletions cut 5 bases from V and 9 bases from J, with 14 bases between. Per the germline V gene, CDR1 is SGHKS and CDR2 is YYEKEE (reference sequence). The CDR3 is 12 residues long. CDR3: CASRPTLGRYTF. CDR3 nucleotide sequence: TGTGCCAGCAGACCCACGCTGGGGCGCTACACCTTC.

The chain links TRBV7-9 to TRBJ1-4; TRBD1 aligns across 7 bases. The J segment lost 5 bases and the V segment lost 5 bases, leaving 8 bases of the junction unmatched. This CDR3 is 15 amino acids long. CDR1 is SEHNR and CDR2 is FQNEAQ in the germline V gene (reference sequence). CDR3 sequence: CASSAYGTDNEKLFF. The CDR3 DNA reads as TGTGCCAGCAGCGCATACGGGACAGACAATGAAAAACTGTTTTTT. Full variable domain (outside the CDR3, taken from reference TRBV7-9 and TRBJ1-4): DTGVSQNPRHKITKRGQNVTFRCDPISEHNRLYWYRQTLGQGPEFLTYFQNEAQLEKSRLLSDRFSAERPKGSFSTLEIQRTEQGDSAMYLCASSAYGTDNEKLFFGSGTQLSVL.

V gene TRBV5-1 combines with J gene TRBJ2-5; possibly TRBD1 or TRBD2 for D (5 bases each). There are 15 residues in the CDR3. Trimming took 4 bases from V and 5 from J, leaving 18 bases between them. Germline V gene data show CDR1 as SGHRS and CDR2 as YFSETQ. CDR3 DNA: TGCGCCAGCAGCCCACTTGGGGGAAATGGGGAGACCCAGTACTTC. Translation: CASSPLGGNGETQYF.

The V and J genes are TRBV5-1 and TRBJ2-5; D perhaps matches TRBD1 (6 bases). V was shortened by 2 bases and J by 5 bases, with 13 bases between the two germline ends. This CDR3 is 14 amino acids long. CDR1 is SGHRS and CDR2 is YFSETQ in the germline V gene. CDR3 in amino acids: CASSFPGAGETQYF. CDR3 coding DNA: TGCGCCAGCAGCTTCCCAGGGGCAGGGGAGACCCAGTACTTC.

The chain carries TRBV9 and TRBJ2-2; D is unresolved. The CDR3 length is 16 residues. Germline V gene lookup returns CDR1 SGDLS and CDR2 YYNGEE. With 0 bases removed from V and 4 bases from J, the gap between germline ends came to 13 bases. CDR3 DNA: TGTGCCAGCAGCGTAGGGGTTTCACCGGTCACCGGGGAGCTGTTTTTT. It is translated as CASSVGVSPVTGELFF.

DNA for the CDR3: TGTGCCAGTAGTATCACCCACGGGAGAGCTAACGAGCAGTACTTC. Translation gives CASSITHGRANEQYF. This sequence joins TRBV19 and TRBJ2-7; tentatively, D is TRBD2 (6 bases). CDR3 length: 15 residues. The V end was cut by 3 bases, the J end by 5 bases, with 17 bases between. Germline V gene sequence: CDR1 LNHDA, CDR2 SQIVND (reference sequence).

This chain links TRBV28 with TRBJ1-2; D unresolved. Trimming left V 6 bases short and J 3 bases short, with 8 bases between. This CDR3 spans 12 amino acids. Looked up from germline, CDR1 is MDHEN and CDR2 is SYDVKM. The CDR3 nucleotides are TGTGCCAGCAGCTCAGAATACTATGGCTACACCTTC. This encodes CASSSEYYGYTF.

V gene TRBV28 combines with J gene TRBJ2-5, with TRBD1 identical over 9 bases. The V gene's germline CDR1 is MDHEN and CDR2 SYDVKM. The CDR3 runs to 24 residues. With V trimmed by 4 bases and J by 5 bases, 35 bases remained unmatched. DNA of the CDR3: TGTGCCAGCAGTTGGGACAGGGCCTTTCCCCTTACCCAGGACCCCGAGGGGTATGGGGAGACCCAGTACTTC. It codes for CASSWDRAFPLTQDPEGYGETQYF.

This clone has only a few counts. The chain is built from TRBV19 and TRBJ2-7; TRBD2 agrees at 13 bases. Losses at the gene ends were 9 bases for V and 0 bases for J; bases not matched to a gene: 2. Germline-derived CDR1 and CDR2 are LNHDA and SQIVND (reference sequence). The length of the CDR3 is 14 residues. The CDR3 sequence: CASGLAGVSYEQYF. CDR3 bases: TGTGCCAGCGGACTAGCGGGAGTCTCCTACGAGCAGTACTTC.